These 7 T cell receptor beta chains were sequenced from one sample in a study of shared clonotypes between healthy human individuals. The data were produced by immunoSEQ multiplex PCR, yet TCRdb's version contains in-frame clones alone and is incomplete. Among roughly 2.5 million clones listed, more than 90% were seen once. The sequenced sample consisted of naive CD4+ T cells sorted from blood. As to subset: CD45RA+ positively selected. These receptors originate from a man between 18 and 35 years old in good health.

This sequence joins TRBV18 and TRBJ1-2, with 7 bases fitting TRBD1. CDR1 and CDR2 from the germline V gene are KGHSH and LQKENI. This CDR3 comprises 15 residues. Trimming took 3 bases from V and 3 from J; bases not matched to a gene: 7. The CDR3 coding sequence is TGTGCCAGCTCACCGTCCCCCGGGACAGACTATGGCTACACCTTC. It specifies CASSPSPGTDYGYTF.

This chain connects TRBV2 to TRBJ1-2; possibly TRBD1 for D (6 bases). CDR1 SNHLY and CDR2 FYNNEI come from the germline V gene. This CDR3 has 13 amino acids. V lost 4 bases and J 7 bases, leaving 13 bases between the germline ends. For the CDR3, the DNA is TGTGCCAGCAGTGCACAGGGAGGTTCTGGCTACACCTTC. This encodes CASSAQGGSGYTF.

The chain joins TRBV6-1 to TRBJ1-2; no definite D call. The ends were cut back, 0 bases at V and 4 bases at J, with 9 bases in the middle. The CDR3 is 14 residues long. Germline V lookup: CDR1 MNHNS, CDR2 SASEGT. CDR3 DNA: TGTGCCAGCAGTGAAGCAGGAAGCCCCTATGGCTACACCTTC. As protein: CASSEAGSPYGYTF.

The CDR3 DNA reads as TGTGCCAGCAGTGAATATAAAGGCCAGCCCCAGCATTTT. This translates into CASSEYKGQPQHF. The genes are TRBV25-1 and TRBJ1-5; D is unresolved. V lost 0 bases and J lost 7, with 7 bases in between. Germline assignment: CDR1 MGHDK and CDR2 SYGVNS. CDR3 length: 13 residues.

V gene TRBV9 combines with J gene TRBJ1-4; a possible D gene is TRBD1 (6 bases). The CDR3 extends over 15 amino acids. In germline, CDR1 is SGDLS, CDR2 YYNGEE. V gave up 3 bases and J gave up 7 bases, with 16 bases separating them. CDR3 sequence reads: CASSARGGSGEKLFF. As DNA, the CDR3 is TGTGCCAGCAGCGCCCGAGGGGGGTCGGGTGAAAAACTGTTTTTT.

The chain couples TRBV30 to TRBJ2-7; D may be TRBD1 or TRBD2 (6 bases each). Germline CDR1 GTSNPN, CDR2 SVGIG (reference sequence). V was shortened by 4 bases and J by 7 bases, with 14 bases between the two germline ends. The CDR3 length is 12 residues. CDR3 bases: TGTGCCTGGAATCTGGGGGCGGGGGAGCAGTACTTC. Amino acid sequence: CAWNLGAGEQYF.

This clone was seen once. The chain carries TRBV5-8 and TRBJ2-5; D remains unclear. The closer fit of TRBJ2-7 to the DNA end suggests the J call may be wrong. Germline V gene lookup returns CDR1 SGHTS and CDR2 YDEGEE. The CDR3 is 17 amino acids. In nucleotides, the CDR3 is TGTGCCAGCAGCTTGGCCTCACGCAAAAAAGACGGGCTCGAGCAGTACTTC. Its translation: CASSLASRKKDGLEQYF.